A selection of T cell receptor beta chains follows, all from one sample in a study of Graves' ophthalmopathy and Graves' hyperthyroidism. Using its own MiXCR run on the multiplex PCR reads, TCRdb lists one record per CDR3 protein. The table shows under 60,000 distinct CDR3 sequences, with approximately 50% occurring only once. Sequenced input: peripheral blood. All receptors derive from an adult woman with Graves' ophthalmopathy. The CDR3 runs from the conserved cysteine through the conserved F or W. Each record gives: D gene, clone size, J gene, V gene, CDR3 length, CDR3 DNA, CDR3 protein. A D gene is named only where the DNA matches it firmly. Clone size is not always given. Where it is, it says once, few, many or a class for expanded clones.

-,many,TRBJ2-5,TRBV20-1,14,TGCAGTGCGAGAGGAGTCAGGGGCCAAGAGACCCAGTACTTC,CSARGVRGQETQYF
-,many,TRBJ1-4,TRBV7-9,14,TGTGCCAGCAGCTTAGGACAAGTTGACGAAAAACTGTTTTTT,CASSLGQVDEKLFF
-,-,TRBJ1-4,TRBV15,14,TGTGCCACCAGCAGAGGGGGGGACAATGAAAAACTGTTTTTT,CATSRGGDNEKLFF
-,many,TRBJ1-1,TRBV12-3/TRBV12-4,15,TGTGCCAGCAGTTTTGGGGTAAAGAGAAACACTGAAGCTTTCTTT,CASSFGVKRNTEAFF
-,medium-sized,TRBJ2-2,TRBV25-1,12,TGTGCCAGCAGTGTATCAGGGAGGGAGCTGTTTTTT,CASSVSGRELFF
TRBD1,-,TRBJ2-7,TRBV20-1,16,TGCAGTGCTAGAGATCTGATAGGGGGCGACACCGGGGAGCAGTACTTC,CSARDLIGGDTGEQYF
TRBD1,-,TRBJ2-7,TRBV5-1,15,TGCGTCAGCAGCTTGCAACCGGGACAGGAATCCGAGCAGTACTTC,CVSSLQPGQESEQYF
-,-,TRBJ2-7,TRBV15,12,TGTGCCACCAGCAGGGGGCTATACGAGCAGCACTTC,CATSRGLYEQHF
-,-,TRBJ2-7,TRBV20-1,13,TGCAGTGCCAGCCCTGGACTTACCTACGAGCAGTACTTC,CSASPGLTYEQYF
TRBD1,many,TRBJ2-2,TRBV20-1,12,TGCAGTGGACAGGGGAACACCGGGGAGCTGTTTTTT,CSGQGNTGELFF
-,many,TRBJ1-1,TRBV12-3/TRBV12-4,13,TGTGCCAGCAGTTTCGGAGGGAGCACTGAAGCTTTCTTT,CASSFGGSTEAFF
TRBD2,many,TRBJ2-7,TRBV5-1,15,TGCGCCAGCAGCTCCGGACTAGAATCGATTTACGAGCAGTACTTC,CASSSGLESIYEQYF
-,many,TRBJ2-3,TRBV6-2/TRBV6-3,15,TGTGCCAGCAGTTACCACTGGGATAACACAGATACGCAGTATTTT,CASSYHWDNTDTQYF
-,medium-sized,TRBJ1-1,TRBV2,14,TGTGCCAGTGGGATTGACAGCATGAACACTGAAGCTTTCTTT,CASGIDSMNTEAFF
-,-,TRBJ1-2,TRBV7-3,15,TGTGCCAGCAGCTACCGAAGGGGTAAGGGCTATGGCTACACCTTC,CASSYRRGKGYGYTF
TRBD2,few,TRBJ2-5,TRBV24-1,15,TGTGCCACCAGTGATTTAGGCGGGGGAGTGGAGACCCAGTACTTC,CATSDLGGGVETQYF
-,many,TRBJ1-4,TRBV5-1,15,TGCGCCAGCAGCCCCATCGACATAGAGTTGAAAAAACTGTTTTTT,CASSPIDIELKKLFF
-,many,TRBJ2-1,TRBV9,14,TGTGCCAGCAGCGGGGGGACGTGGAGGAATGAGCAGTTCTTC,CASSGGTWRNEQFF
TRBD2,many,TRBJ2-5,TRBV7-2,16,TGTGCCAGCAGCTTTAGCGGGATAAGAACAGGGGAGACCCAGTACTTC,CASSFSGIRTGETQYF
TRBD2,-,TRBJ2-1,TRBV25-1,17,TGTGCCAGCAGTGCTAGTGATAGCGGGAGATCTCCCAATGAGCAGTTCTTC,CASSASDSGRSPNEQFF
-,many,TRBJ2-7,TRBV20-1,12,TGCAGTGCTAGCCTACAGGGATACGAGCAGTACTTC,CSASLQGYEQYF
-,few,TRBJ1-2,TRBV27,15,TGTGCCAGCAGTTTCAGGGGCAGGGCCTACTATGGCTACACCTTC,CASSFRGRAYYGYTF
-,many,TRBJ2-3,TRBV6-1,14,TGTGCCAGCAGTGAATCTCGGGGGACAGATACGCAGTATTTT,CASSESRGTDTQYF
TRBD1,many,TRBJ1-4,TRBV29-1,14,TGCAGCGTTGCCCCTACAGGGGCGGGAGAAAAACTGTTTTTT,CSVAPTGAGEKLFF
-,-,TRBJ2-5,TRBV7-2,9,TGTGCCAGCAGCCTCTTCCGGGACTTC,CASSLFRDF
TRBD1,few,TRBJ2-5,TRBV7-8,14,TGTGCCAGCAGCTTAGCGGGGACAGGCCCGGGTCTGAACTTC,CASSLAGTGPGLNF
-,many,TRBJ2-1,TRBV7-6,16,TGTGCCAGCAGCTTAGTGTCGACAGTGAATTCCAATGAGCAGTTCTTC,CASSLVSTVNSNEQFF
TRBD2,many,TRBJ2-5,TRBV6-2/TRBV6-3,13,TGTGCCAGCAGTTACTCAGCGCGGGGGGCCCAGTACTTC,CASSYSARGAQYF
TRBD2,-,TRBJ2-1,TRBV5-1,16,TGCGCCAGCAGCTTAGCCATGGCGGGAGGCTACAATGAGCAGTTCTTC,CASSLAMAGGYNEQFF
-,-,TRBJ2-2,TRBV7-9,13,TGTGCCAGCAGCTTCAGCAACTCTGGGGAGCTGTTTTTT,CASSFSNSGELFF
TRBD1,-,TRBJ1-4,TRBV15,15,TGTGCCACCAGCGCAGGACAGGGAGGCGTGGAAAAACTGTTTTTT,CATSAGQGGVEKLFF
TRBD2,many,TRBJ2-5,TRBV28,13,TGTGCCAGCACGCTAGCGGGAGGAGAGACCCAGTACTTC,CASTLAGGETQYF
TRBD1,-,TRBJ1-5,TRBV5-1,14,TGCGCCAGCACAAGGACAGGGGGCGATCAGCCCCAGCATTTT,CASTRTGGDQPQHF
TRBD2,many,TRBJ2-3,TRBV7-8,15,TGTGCCAGCAGCAGTCTAGCGGGGCACACAGATACGCAGTATTTT,CASSSLAGHTDTQYF
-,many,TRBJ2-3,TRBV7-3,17,TGTGCCAGCAGCTTAAGGGCTGTAGCGGCGGAGGGAGATACGCAGTATTTT,CASSLRAVAAEGDTQYF
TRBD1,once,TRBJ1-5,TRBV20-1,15,TGCAGTGCTAGACCCCCTACAGGGGTAGGTCAGCCCCAGCATTTT,CSARPPTGVGQPQHF
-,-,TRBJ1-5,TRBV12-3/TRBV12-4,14,TGTGCTAGTGGTTTTGGACAGATAGGTCAGCCCCAGCATTTT,CASGFGQIGQPQHF
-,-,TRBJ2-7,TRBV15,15,TGTGCCACCAGCACCCAGGGGCTCCCCTCGGAGGAGCAGTACTTC,CATSTQGLPSEEQYF
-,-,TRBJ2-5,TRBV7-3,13,TGTGCCAGCAGCCCCCTGTCAGGGGAGACCCAGTACTTC,CASSPLSGETQYF
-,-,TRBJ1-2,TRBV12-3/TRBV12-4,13,TGTGCCAGCAGTTTCGACCCTAACTATGGCTACACCTTC,CASSFDPNYGYTF
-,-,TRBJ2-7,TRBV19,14,TGTGCCAGTAAGCTAGCGGGACAGGAAAACGAGCAGTACTTC,CASKLAGQENEQYF
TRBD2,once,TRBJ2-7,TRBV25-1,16,TGTGCCAGCAGTGGGACTAGCGGGAGGCCCCCCTACGAGCAGTACTTC,CASSGTSGRPPYEQYF
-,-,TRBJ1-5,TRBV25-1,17,TGTGCCAGCAGTGAGGGAAAGGAGACTACCAAGGTTCAGCCCCAGCATTTT,CASSEGKETTKVQPQHF
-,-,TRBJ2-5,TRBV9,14,TGTGCCAACAGCAAAAACCAGGGGCGAGAGACCCAGTACTTC,CANSKNQGRETQYF
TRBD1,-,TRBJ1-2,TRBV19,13,TGTGCCAGTAGATGGGACAGTGTCTATGGCTACACCTTC,CASRWDSVYGYTF
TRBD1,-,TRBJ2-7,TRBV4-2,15,TGTGCCAGCAGGCCAGGACGGACAGGGGGAGTCGAGCAGTACTTC,CASRPGRTGGVEQYF
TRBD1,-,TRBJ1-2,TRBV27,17,TGTGCCAGCAGCGGGATCCGGGACAGGGCTACTAACTATGGCTACACCTTC,CASSGIRDRATNYGYTF
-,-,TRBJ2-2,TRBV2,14,TGTGCCAGCAGTGAGACAGCTCGCCCCGGGGAGCTGTTTTTT,CASSETARPGELFF
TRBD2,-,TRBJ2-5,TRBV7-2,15,TGTGCCAGCAGCCCTGGCGGGAGCTTCCAAGAGACCCAGTACTTC,CASSPGGSFQETQYF
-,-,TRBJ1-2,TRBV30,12,TGTGCCTGGGGGAGTACGGGGGGTGGCTACACCTTC,CAWGSTGGGYTF
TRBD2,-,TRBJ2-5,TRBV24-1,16,TGTGCCACCAGTGAACTCCCGGGACTAGCGGGAGAGACCCAGTACTTC,CATSELPGLAGETQYF
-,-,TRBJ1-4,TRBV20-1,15,TGCAGTGCTAGAGACCCCGGAGGATCCGGTGAAAAACTGTTTTTT,CSARDPGGSGEKLFF
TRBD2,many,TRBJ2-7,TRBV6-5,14,TGTGCCAGCAGGAGGACTAGCGCGTCCTACGAGCAGTACTTC,CASRRTSASYEQYF